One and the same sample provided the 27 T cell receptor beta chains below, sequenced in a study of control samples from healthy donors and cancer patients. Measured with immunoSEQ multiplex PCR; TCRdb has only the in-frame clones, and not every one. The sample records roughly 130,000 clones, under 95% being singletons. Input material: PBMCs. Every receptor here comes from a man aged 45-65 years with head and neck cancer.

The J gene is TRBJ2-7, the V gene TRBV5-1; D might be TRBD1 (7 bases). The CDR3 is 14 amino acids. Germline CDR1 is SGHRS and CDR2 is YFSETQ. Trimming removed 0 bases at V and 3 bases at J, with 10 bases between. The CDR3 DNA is TGCGCCAGCAGCTTGGTCCAGGGGGGCTACGAGCAGTACTTC. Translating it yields CASSLVQGGYEQYF.

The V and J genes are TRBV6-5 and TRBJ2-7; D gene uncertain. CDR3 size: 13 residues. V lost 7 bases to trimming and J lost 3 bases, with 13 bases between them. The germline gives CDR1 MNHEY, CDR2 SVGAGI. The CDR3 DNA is TGTGCCAGCATGATGAACACCTACTACGAGCAGTACTTC. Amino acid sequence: CASMMNTYYEQYF.

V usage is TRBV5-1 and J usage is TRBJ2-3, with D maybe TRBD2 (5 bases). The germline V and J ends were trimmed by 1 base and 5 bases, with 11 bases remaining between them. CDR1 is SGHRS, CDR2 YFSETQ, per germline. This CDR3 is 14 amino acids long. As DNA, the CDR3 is TGCGCCAGCAGCTTGTGGGCGGGTGTAGATACGCAGTATTTT. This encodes CASSLWAGVDTQYF.

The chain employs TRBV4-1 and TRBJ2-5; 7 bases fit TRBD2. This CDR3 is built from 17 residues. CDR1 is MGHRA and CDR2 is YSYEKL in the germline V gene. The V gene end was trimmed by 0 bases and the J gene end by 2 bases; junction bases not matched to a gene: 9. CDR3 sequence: CASSQDRQSGTQETQYF. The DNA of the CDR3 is TGCGCCAGCAGCCAAGATCGCCAGAGCGGGACGCAAGAGACCCAGTACTTC.

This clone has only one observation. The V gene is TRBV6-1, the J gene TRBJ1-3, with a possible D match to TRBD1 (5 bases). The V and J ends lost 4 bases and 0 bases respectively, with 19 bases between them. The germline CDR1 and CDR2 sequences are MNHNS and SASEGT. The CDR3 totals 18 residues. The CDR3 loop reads CASSGTGLSIYSGNTIYF. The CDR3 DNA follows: TGTGCCAGCAGTGGAACGGGACTCAGCATCTACTCTGGAAACACCATATATTTT.

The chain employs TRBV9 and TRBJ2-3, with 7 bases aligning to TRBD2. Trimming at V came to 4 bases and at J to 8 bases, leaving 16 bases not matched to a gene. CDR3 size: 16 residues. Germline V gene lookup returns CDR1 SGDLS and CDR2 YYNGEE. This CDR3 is CASSPHISASGGTQYF. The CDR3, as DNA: TGTGCCAGCAGCCCACACATTTCCGCCTCGGGAGGTACGCAGTATTTT.

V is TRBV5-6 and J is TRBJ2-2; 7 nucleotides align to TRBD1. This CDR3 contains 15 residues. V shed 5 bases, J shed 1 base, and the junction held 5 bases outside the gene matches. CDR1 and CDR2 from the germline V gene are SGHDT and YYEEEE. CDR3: CASSHRGRNTGELFF. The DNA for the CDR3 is TGTGCCAGCAGTCACAGGGGCCGGAACACCGGGGAGCTGTTTTTT.

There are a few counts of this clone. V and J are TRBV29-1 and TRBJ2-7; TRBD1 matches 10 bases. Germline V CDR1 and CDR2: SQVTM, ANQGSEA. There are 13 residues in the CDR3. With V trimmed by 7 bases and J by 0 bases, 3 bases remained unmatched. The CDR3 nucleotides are TGCAGCGGCCGGGACAGGGGCTCCTACGAGCAGTACTTC. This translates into CSGRDRGSYEQYF.

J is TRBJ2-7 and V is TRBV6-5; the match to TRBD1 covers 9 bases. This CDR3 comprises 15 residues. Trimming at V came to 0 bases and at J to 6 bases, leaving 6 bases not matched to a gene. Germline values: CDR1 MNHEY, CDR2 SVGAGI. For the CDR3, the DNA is TGTGCCAGCAGTTACTCGGGGACAGGGAGCGGCGAGCAGTACTTC. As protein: CASSYSGTGSGEQYF.

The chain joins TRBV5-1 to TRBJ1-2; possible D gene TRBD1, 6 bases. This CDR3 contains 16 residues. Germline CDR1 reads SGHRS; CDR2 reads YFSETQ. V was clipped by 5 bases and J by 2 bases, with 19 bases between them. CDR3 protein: CASSPNRELLNYGYTF. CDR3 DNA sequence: TGCGCCAGCAGTCCCAACAGGGAGTTGTTGAACTATGGCTACACCTTC.

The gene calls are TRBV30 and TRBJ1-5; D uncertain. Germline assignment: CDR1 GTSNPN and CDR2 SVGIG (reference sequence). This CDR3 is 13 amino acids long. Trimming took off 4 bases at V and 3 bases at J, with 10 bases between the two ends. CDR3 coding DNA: TGTGCCTGGAACGGCGGCCCCAATCAGCCCCAGCATTTT. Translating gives CAWNGGPNQPQHF.

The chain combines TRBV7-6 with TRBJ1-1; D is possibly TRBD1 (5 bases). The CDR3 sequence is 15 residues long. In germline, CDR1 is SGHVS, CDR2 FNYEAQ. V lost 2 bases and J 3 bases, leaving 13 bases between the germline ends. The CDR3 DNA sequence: TGTGCCAGCAGCTTACTGTCAGGGTACGACACTGAAGCTTTCTTT. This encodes CASSLLSGYDTEAFF.

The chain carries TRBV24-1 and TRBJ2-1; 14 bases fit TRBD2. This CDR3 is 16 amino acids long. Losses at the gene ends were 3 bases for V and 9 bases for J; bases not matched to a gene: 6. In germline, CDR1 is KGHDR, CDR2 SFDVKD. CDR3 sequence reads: CATSDPTSGGAPEQFF. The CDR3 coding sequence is TGTGCCACCAGTGATCCGACTAGCGGGGGGGCCCCTGAGCAGTTCTTC.

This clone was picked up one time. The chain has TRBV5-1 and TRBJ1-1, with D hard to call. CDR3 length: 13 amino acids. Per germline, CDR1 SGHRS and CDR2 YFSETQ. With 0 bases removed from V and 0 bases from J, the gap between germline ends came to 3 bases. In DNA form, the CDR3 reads TGCGCCAGCAGCTTGGTCCTGAACACTGAAGCTTTCTTT. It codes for CASSLVLNTEAFF.

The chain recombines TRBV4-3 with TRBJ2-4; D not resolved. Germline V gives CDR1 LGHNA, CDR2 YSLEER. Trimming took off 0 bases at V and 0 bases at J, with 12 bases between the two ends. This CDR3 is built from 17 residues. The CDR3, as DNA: TGCGCCAGCAGCCAAGAAGTGTCAGGTTTAGCCAAAAACATTCAGTACTTC. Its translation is CASSQEVSGLAKNIQYF.

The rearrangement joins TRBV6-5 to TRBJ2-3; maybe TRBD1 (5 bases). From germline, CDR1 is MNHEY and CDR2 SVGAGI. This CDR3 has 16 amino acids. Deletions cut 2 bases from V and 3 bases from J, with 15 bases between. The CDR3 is CASSYDAARVTDTQYF. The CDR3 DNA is TGTGCCAGCAGTTACGACGCTGCCAGGGTGACAGATACGCAGTATTTT.

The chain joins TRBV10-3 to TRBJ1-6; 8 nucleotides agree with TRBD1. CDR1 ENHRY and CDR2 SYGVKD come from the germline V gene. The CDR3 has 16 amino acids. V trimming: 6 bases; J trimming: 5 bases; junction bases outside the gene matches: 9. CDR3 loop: CAISRQSTGDNSPLHF. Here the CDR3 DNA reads TGTGCCATCAGCAGACAATCGACAGGGGATAATTCACCCCTCCACTTT.

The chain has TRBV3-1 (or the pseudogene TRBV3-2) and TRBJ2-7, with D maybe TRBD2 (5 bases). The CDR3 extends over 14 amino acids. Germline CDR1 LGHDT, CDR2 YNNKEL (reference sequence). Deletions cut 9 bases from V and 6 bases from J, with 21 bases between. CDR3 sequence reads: CARVLGKCDGEQYF. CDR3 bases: TGTGCCAGGGTTCTCGGGAAGTGCGACGGCGAGCAGTACTTC.

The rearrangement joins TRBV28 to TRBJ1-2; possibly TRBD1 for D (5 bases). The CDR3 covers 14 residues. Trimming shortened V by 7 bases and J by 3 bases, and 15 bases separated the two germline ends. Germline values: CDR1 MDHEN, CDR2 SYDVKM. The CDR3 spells CASISPGTDYGYTF. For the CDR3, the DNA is TGTGCCAGCATATCCCCCGGGACTGACTATGGCTACACCTTC.

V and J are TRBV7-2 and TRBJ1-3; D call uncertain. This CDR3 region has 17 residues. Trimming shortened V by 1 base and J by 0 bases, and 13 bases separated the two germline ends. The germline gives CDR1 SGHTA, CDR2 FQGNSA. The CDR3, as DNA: TGTGCCAGCAGCTTAGTCGCAGCAACTATCTCTGGAAACACCATATATTTT. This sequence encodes CASSLVAATISGNTIYF.

The chain's CDR3 is CASSYASEGTEAFF. The CDR3 DNA reads as TGTGCCAGCAGTTATGCGAGCGAGGGGACTGAAGCTTTCTTT. The chain is built from TRBV6-5 and TRBJ1-1; possible D gene TRBD1, 5 bases. This CDR3 is built from 14 residues. CDR1 is MNHEY and CDR2 is SVGAGI in the germline V gene. V lost 3 bases to trimming and J lost 5 bases, with 13 bases between them.

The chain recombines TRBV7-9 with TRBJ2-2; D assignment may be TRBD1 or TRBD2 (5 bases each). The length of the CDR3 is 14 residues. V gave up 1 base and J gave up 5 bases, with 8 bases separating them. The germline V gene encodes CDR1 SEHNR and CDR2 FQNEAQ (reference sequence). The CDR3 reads CASSLGRETGELFF. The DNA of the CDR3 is TGTGCCAGCAGCTTAGGCAGGGAGACCGGGGAGCTGTTTTTT. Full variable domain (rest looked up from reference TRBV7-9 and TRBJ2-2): DTGVSQNPRHKITKRGQNVTFRCDPISEHNRLYWYRQTLGQGPEFLTYFQNEAQLEKSRLLSDRFSAERPKGSFSTLEIQRTEQGDSAMYLCASSLGRETGELFFGEGSRLTVL.

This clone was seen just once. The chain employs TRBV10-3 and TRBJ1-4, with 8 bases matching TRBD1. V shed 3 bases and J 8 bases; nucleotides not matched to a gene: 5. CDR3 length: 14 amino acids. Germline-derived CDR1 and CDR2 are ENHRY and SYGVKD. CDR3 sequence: CAISDPRGPEKLFF. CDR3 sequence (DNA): TGTGCCATCAGTGACCCCAGGGGGCCCGAAAAACTGTTTTTT.

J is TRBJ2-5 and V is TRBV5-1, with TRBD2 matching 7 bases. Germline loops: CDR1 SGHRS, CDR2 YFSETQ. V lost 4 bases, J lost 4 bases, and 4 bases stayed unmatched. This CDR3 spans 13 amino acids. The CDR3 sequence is CASSGSGVETQYF. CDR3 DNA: TGCGCCAGCAGCGGCAGCGGGGTAGAGACCCAGTACTTC.

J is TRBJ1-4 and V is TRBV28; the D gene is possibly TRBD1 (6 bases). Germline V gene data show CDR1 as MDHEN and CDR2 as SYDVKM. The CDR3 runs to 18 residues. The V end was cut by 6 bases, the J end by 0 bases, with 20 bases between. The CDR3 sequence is CASSLTSTGTATNEKLFF. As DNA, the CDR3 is TGTGCCAGCAGCCTTACTTCGACAGGAACGGCAACTAATGAAAAACTGTTTTTT.

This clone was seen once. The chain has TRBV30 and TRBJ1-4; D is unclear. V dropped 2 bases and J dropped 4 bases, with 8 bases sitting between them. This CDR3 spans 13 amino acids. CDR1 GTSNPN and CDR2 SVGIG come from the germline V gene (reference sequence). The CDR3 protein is CAWSLLFNEKLFF. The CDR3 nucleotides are TGTGCCTGGAGTCTACTATTTAATGAAAAACTGTTTTTT.

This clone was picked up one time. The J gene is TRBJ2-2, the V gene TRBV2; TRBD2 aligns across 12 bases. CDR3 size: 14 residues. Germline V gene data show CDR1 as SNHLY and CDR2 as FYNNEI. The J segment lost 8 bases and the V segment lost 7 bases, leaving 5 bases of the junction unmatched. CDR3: CASILAGGQGELFF. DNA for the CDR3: TGTGCCAGCATTCTAGCGGGGGGGCAGGGGGAGCTGTTTTTT. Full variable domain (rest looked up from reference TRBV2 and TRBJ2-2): EPEVTQTPSHQVTQMGQEVILRCVPISNHLYFYWYRQILGQKVEFLVSFYNNEISEKSEIFDDQFSVERPDGSNFTLKIRSTKLEDSAMYFCASILAGGQGELFFGEGSRLTVL.